This T cell receptor (beta chain) was sequenced in a study of T cells expressing NK-cell markers. General study results and limits: Once again these clonotypes came out on top in the CD3+CD56-NKG2C+ fraction of several donors.

Concerning this clonotype: Its antigen is undetermined.

The CDR3 is made up of 16 amino acids. Looked up from germline, CDR1 is SGHRS and CDR2 is YFSETQ. 5'RACE template switching with UMIs generated TCR beta cDNA. Each CDR3 protein gets one entry in TCRdb, which reprocessed the 5' RACE reads and gives no DNA. The listing records 500,000 or so distinct CDR3 sequences. The receptor was isolated from a man between 18 and 29 years old in good health. Sequenced: blood T cells: a sorted CD56 or NKG2C T cell subset, CD4+ or CD8+ T cells, or bulk PBMC T cells (not recorded which). This chain uses TRBV5-1 with TRBJ1-1; TCRdb lists TRBD1, though no DNA is available to test this call. The CDR3 loop is CASSLQPQGLNTEAFF. Full variable domain (missing parts from reference TRBV5-1 and TRBJ1-1): KAGVTQTPRYLIKTRGQQVTLSCSPISGHRSVSWYQQTPGQGLQFLFEYFSETQRNKGNFPGRFSGRQFSNSRSEMNVSTLELGDSALYLCASSLQPQGLNTEAFFGQGTRLTVV.